This T cell receptor beta chain was found in a study of a mutant IDH1 vaccine in newly diagnosed glioma. Study at large: Vaccine administration was initiated 4-6 weeks following radiotherapy alone, or with temozolomide cycles.

Noted time point: week 11, during vaccination. Doses of 300 ug of mutant IDH1 20-mer peptide were given with topical imiquimod. The CDR3 covers 14 residues. Trimming at V came to 4 bases and at J to 2 bases, leaving 4 bases not matched to a gene. Germline V lookup: CDR1 SGHRS, CDR2 YFSETQ. A note on this clone: The antigen is undetermined.

TCRdb keeps only in-frame clones here, not all; method: immunoSEQ multiplex PCR. The sample records 23,000 or so clones, around 79% being singletons. This receptor was taken from a man aged 40-49 years with glioma. The sequencing used PBMCs, collected from a glioma patient whose treatment included an IDH1 peptide vaccine. This sequence joins TRBV5-1 and TRBJ1-2, with 8 bases fitting TRBD1. CDR3: CASSLRQGNYGYTF. The CDR3 DNA reads TGCGCCAGCAGCCTCCGACAGGGGAACTATGGCTACACCTTC.